The present T cell receptor (beta chain) was sequenced within a study of blood T cells in healthy people across ages. A second roughly 7 to 12 cycle PCR used barcoded and J-beta primers. Carrying 12 random nucleotides, a template-switch adaptor labeled each individual cDNA molecule. A single record per CDR3 protein comes from TCRdb applying MiXCR to the 5' RACE reads. In the table there are roughly 2 million distinct CDR3 sequences, approximately 50% of which are singletons. In this sample, this clonotype turned up a few times. What it binds is unknown. Study results and caveats: Versus aged donors, long-lived donors had higher diversity and more naive CD4+ cells. Unsorted PBMCs ruled out conclusive naive versus antigen-experienced comparison.

The clonotype originates from a woman in her forties in good health. Sequenced material: blood.

CDR3 in DNA: TGCAGTGCCCGTACCGGGACAGTTCCCACGGGGGGCTACACCTTC. Translation: CSARTGTVPTGGYTF. This sequence joins TRBV20-1 and TRBJ1-2, with 7 bases that match TRBD1. CDR3 length: 15 amino acids. Germline V gives CDR1 DFQATT, CDR2 SNEGSKA (reference sequence). V shed 6 bases and J 8 bases; nucleotides not matched to a gene: 18.